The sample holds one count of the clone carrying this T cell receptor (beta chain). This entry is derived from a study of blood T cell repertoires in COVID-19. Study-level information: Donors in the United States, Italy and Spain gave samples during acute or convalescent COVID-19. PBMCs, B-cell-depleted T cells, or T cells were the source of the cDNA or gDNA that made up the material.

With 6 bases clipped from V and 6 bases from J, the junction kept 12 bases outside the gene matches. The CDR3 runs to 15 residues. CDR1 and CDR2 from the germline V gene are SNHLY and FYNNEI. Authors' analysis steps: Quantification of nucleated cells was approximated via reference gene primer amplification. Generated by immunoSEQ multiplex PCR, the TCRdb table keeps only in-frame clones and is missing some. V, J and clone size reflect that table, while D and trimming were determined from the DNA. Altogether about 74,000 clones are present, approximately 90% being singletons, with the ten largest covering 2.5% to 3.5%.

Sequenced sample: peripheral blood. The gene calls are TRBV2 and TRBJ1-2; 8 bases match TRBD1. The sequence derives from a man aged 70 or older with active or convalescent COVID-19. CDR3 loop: CASRALRGQGHGYTF. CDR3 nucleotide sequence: TGTGCCAGCAGGGCACTTAGAGGACAGGGCCATGGCTACACCTTC.